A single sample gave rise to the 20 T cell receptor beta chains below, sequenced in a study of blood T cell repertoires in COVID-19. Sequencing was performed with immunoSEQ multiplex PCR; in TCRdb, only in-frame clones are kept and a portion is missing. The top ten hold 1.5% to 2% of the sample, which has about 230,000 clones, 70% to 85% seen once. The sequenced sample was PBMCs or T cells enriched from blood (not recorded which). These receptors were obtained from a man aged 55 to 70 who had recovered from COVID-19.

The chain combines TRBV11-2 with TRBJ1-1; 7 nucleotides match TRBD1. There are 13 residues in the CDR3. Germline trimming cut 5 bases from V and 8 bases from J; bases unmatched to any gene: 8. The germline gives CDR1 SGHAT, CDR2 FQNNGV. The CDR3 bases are TGTGCCAGCAGCAGGTCTACAGGGGAAGAAGCTTTCTTT. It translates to CASSRSTGEEAFF.

CDR3 DNA sequence: TGTGCCAGCAGCTTAGCGAGACAGGGGGGGAACACTGAAGCTTTCTTT. This codes for CASSLARQGGNTEAFF. The chain combines TRBV11-2 with TRBJ1-1; 9 bases map to TRBD1. In germline, CDR1 is SGHAT, CDR2 FQNNGV. V shed 1 base, J shed 1 base, and the junction held 4 bases outside the gene matches. This CDR3 has 16 residues.

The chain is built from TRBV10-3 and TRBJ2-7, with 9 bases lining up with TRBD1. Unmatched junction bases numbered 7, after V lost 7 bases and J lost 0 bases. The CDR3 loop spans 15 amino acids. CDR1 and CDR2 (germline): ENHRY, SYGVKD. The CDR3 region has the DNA TGTGCCATCATTGCGGGACAGGGTTCCTCCTACGAGCAGTACTTC. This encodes CAIIAGQGSSYEQYF.

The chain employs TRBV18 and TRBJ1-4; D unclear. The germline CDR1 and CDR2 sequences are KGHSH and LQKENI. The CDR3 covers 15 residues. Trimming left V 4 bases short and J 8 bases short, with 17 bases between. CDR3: CASSQKRRAEEKLFF. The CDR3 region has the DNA TGTGCCAGCTCACAGAAAAGGCGGGCGGAAGAAAAACTGTTTTTT. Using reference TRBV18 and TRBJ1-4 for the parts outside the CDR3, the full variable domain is NAGVMQNPRHLVRRRGQEARLRCSPMKGHSHVYWYRQLPEEGLKFMVYLQKENIIDESGMPKERFSAEFPKEGPSILRIQQVVRGDSAAYFCASSQKRRAEEKLFFGSGTQLSVL.

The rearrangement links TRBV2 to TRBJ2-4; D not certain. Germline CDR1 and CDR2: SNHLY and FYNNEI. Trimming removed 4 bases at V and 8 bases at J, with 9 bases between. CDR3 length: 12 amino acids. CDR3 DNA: TGTGCCAGCAGTGGTGCGCAGGACATTCAGTACTTC. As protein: CASSGAQDIQYF.

Here the CDR3 reads CATPGTYEQYF. CDR3 bases: TGTGCCACCCCAGGGACCTACGAGCAGTACTTC. This chain connects TRBV27 to TRBJ2-7; maybe TRBD1 (5 bases). Germline-derived CDR1 and CDR2 are MNHEY and SMNVEV (reference sequence). This CDR3 region has 11 residues. Between the trimmed V and J ends, which lost 10 bases and 2 bases, there was a span of 9 bases.

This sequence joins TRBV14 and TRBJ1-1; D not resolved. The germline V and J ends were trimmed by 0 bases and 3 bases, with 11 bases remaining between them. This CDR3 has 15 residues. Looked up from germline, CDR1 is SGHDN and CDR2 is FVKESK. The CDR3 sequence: CASSQDSGRDTEAFF. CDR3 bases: TGTGCCAGCAGCCAAGATTCGGGGAGAGACACTGAAGCTTTCTTT. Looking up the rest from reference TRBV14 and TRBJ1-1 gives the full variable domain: EAGVTQFPSHSVIEKGQTVTLRCDPISGHDNLYWYRRVMGKEIKFLLHFVKESKQDESGMPNNRFLAERTGGTYSTLKVQPAELEDSGVYFCASSQDSGRDTEAFFGQGTRLTVV.

The CDR3 loop reads CASSSRDRNEQYF. DNA for the CDR3: TGTGCCAGCAGCTCCCGGGACAGGAACGAGCAGTACTTC. This chain joins TRBV7-9 and TRBJ2-7, with 8 bases matching TRBD1. This CDR3 comprises 13 residues. Germline trimming cut 4 bases from V and 5 bases from J; bases unmatched to any gene: 4. The germline CDR1 and CDR2 sequences are SEHNR and FQNEAQ (reference sequence). Using reference TRBV7-9 and TRBJ2-7 for the parts outside the CDR3, the full variable domain is DTGVSQNPRHKITKRGQNVTFRCDPISEHNRLYWYRQTLGQGPEFLTYFQNEAQLEKSRLLSDRFSAERPKGSFSTLEIQRTEQGDSAMYLCASSSRDRNEQYFGPGTRLTVT.

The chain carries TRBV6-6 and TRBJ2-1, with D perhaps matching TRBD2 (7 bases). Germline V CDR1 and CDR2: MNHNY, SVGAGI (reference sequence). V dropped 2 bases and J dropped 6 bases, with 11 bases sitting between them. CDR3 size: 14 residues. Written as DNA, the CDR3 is TGTGCCAGCAGTTACGGGGAGGGGGGCAATGAGCAGTTCTTC. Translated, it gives CASSYGEGGNEQFF.

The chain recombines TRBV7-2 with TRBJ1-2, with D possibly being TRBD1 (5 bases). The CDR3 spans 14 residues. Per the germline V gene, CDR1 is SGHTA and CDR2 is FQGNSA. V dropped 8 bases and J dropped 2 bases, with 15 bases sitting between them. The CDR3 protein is CASVQGFRNYGYTF. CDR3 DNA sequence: TGTGCCAGCGTGCAGGGATTTCGAAACTATGGCTACACCTTC.

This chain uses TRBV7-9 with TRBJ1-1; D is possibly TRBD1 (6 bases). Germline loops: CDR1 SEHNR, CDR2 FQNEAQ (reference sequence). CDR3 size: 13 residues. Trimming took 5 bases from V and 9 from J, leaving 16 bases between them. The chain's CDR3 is CASSAVKGQKAFF. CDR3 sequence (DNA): TGTGCCAGCAGCGCCGTGAAAGGACAGAAAGCTTTCTTT.

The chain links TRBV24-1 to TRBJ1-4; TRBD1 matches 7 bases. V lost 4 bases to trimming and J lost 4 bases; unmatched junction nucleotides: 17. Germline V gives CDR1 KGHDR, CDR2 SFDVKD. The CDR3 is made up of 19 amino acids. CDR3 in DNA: TGTGCCACCAGTGAAAACTCACTCACCCCGGGACAGAATAATGAAAAACTGTTTTTT. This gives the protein CATSENSLTPGQNNEKLFF.

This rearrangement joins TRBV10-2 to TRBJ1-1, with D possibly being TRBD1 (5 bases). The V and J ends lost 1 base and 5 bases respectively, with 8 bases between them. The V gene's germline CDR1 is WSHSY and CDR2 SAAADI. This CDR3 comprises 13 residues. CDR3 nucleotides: TGCGCCAGCAGTGAGTGGGGGACTACTGAAGCTTTCTTT. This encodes CASSEWGTTEAFF.

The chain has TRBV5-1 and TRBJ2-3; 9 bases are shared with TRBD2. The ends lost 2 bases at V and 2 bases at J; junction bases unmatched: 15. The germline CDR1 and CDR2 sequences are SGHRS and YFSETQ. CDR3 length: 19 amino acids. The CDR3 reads CASSFVPILSGGLTDTQYF. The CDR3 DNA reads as TGCGCCAGCAGCTTCGTTCCTATTCTTAGCGGGGGCCTCACAGATACGCAGTATTTT.

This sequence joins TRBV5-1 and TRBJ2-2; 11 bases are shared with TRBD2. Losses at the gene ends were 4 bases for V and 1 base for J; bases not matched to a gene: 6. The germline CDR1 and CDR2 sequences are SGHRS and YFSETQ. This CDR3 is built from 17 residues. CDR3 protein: CASSLAGLAGNTGELFF. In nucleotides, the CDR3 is TGCGCCAGCAGCCTGGCCGGACTAGCGGGGAACACCGGGGAGCTGTTTTTT.

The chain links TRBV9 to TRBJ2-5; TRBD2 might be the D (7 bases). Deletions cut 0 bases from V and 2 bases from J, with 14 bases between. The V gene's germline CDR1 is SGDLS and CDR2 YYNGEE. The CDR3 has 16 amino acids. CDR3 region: CASSVAGGPTQETQYF. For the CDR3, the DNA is TGTGCCAGCAGCGTAGCCGGGGGGCCCACGCAAGAGACCCAGTACTTC.

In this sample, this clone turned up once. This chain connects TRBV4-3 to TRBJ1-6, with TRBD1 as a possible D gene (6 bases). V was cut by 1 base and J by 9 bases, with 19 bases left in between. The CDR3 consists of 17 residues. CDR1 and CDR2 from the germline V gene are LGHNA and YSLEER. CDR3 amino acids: CASSQGGGRGMGSPLHF. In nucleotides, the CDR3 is TGCGCCAGCAGCCAAGGGGGGGGCAGGGGAATGGGTTCACCCCTCCACTTT.

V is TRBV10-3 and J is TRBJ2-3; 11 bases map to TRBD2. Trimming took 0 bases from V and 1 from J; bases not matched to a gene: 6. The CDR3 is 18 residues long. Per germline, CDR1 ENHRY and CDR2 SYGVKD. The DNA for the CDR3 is TGTGCCATCAGTGAGTCTAGCGGGGGGGCTTCTGGCACAGATACGCAGTATTTT. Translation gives CAISESSGGASGTDTQYF.

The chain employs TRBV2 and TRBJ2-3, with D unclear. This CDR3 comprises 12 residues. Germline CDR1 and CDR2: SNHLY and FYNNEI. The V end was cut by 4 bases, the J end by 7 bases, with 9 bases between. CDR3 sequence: CASSVMGYTQYF. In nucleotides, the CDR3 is TGTGCCAGCAGTGTGATGGGCTATACGCAGTATTTT. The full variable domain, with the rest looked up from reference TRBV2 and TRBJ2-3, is EPEVTQTPSHQVTQMGQEVILRCVPISNHLYFYWYRQILGQKVEFLVSFYNNEISEKSEIFDDQFSVERPDGSNFTLKIRSTKLEDSAMYFCASSVMGYTQYFGPGTRLTVL.

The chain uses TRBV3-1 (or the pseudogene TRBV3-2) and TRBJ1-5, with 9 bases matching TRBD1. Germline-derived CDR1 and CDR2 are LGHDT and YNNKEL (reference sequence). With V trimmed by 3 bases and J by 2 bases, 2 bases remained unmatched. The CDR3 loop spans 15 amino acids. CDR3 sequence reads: CASSHGDRGNQPQHF. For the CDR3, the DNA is TGTGCCAGCAGCCACGGGGACAGGGGCAATCAGCCCCAGCATTTT.